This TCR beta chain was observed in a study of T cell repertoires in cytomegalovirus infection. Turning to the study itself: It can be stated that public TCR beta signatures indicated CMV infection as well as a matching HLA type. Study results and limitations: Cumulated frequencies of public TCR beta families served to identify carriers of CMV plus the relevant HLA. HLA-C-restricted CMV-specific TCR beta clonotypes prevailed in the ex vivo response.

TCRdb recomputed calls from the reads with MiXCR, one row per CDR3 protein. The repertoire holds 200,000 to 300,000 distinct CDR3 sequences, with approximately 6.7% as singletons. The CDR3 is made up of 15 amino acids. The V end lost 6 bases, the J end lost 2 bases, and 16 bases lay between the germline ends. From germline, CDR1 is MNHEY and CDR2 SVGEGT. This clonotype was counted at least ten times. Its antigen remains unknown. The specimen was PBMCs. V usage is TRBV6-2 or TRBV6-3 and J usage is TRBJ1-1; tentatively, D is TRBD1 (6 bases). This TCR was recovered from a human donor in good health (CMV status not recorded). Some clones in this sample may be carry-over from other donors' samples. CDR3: CASRDPGTTNTEAFF. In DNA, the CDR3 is TGTGCCAGCAGGGACCCCGGGACAACCAACACTGAAGCTTTCTTT.